This T cell receptor (beta chain) was sequenced for a study of blood T cells in healthy people across ages. General observations from the study: TCR beta diversity correlated strongly with naive T cell percentage.

CDR3 length equals 15 residues. V lost 3 bases and J 1 base, leaving 12 bases between the germline ends. Turning to this clonotype: Its specificity is not known.

Researchers isolated at least 6 million PBMCs per sample. Using a J-beta primer mix together with a sample-barcoded 5' primer, a second PCR was run for about 6 to 12 cycles. TCRdb recomputed calls from the 5' RACE reads with MiXCR, one row per CDR3 protein. The sample lists 1,500,000 or so distinct CDR3 sequences; 35% to 45% were seen once. The chain has TRBV12-3 or TRBV12-4 and TRBJ1-1; the D gene is possibly TRBD1 (5 bases). The source material was blood. The TCR sequence derives from a woman under 30 in good health. CDR3 region: CASSLGRTRNTEAFF. The CDR3, as DNA: TGTGCCAGCAGTTTGGGGCGGACGAGGAACACTGAAGCTTTCTTT.